The entry that follows covers one TCR beta chain sequence. Original data processing: Estimates of nucleated cell counts were drawn from the amplification of reference gene primers. TCRdb keeps only in-frame clones here, not all; method: immunoSEQ multiplex PCR. That table supplies the V and J calls and clone size; D and trimming were determined from the DNA. The sample shows 200,000 to 250,000 clones, 86% of them seen only once. This sample stems from a study of blood T cell repertoires in COVID-19. Study-level information: Spain, Italy and the United States supplied samples that represented acute and convalescent COVID-19.

This receptor was identified in a woman aged 50 to 65 with acute or convalescent COVID-19. The material sequenced was peripheral blood.

The CDR3 DNA reads as TGTGCCAGCAGCTTTGGGGAGGCAGAGAACACTGAAGCTTTCTTT. Amino acid sequence: CASSFGEAENTEAFF. This chain joins TRBV7-9 and TRBJ1-1; D is unresolved. Trimming pared 3 bases from V and 1 base from J, leaving 12 bases between. There are 15 residues in the CDR3. CDR1 is SEHNR and CDR2 is FQNEAQ in the germline V gene (reference sequence).